The 10 T cell receptor beta chains listed next were all sequenced from one sample in a study of T cell changes during pregnancy in multiple sclerosis. Produced via immunoSEQ multiplex PCR; TCRdb's table is partial and in-frame only. The repertoire has some 97,000 clones, approximately 90% of them found once; the top ten carry less than 2.5%. The material sequenced was peripheral blood, taken after pregnancy. The receptors shown here come from a female donor with multiple sclerosis, enrolled in a pregnancy study.

The V gene is TRBV4-3, the J gene TRBJ2-1; D not resolved. Germline V CDR1 and CDR2: LGHNA, YSLEER. Trimming stripped 0 bases from V and 5 bases from J, with 11 bases between. The CDR3 runs 15 residues. The CDR3 loop reads CASSQDRQAHNEQFF. CDR3 nucleotides: TGCGCCAGCAGCCAAGATAGGCAGGCGCACAATGAGCAGTTCTTC.

The rearrangement joins TRBV6-5 to TRBJ1-5; 9 nucleotides match TRBD1. This CDR3 contains 13 residues. The J segment lost 7 bases and the V segment lost 8 bases, leaving 6 bases of the junction unmatched. The germline gives CDR1 MNHEY, CDR2 SVGAGI. CDR3 DNA: TGTGCCAGCCGGGGACAGGGAGGCCAGCCCCAGCATTTT. This gives the protein CASRGQGGQPQHF.

The CDR3 here is CASSKLRKDRGPYEQYF. The CDR3 coding sequence is TGTGCCAGCAGCAAACTTAGGAAGGACAGGGGTCCCTACGAGCAGTACTTC. This rearrangement joins TRBV21-1 to TRBJ2-7; the table gives TRBD1 as D, unverified against the DNA. TRBV21-1 is flagged as a pseudogene. CDR3 length: 17 amino acids.

The chain links TRBV20-1 to TRBJ1-1; D unresolved. Trimming cost V 6 bases and J 11 bases, with 16 bases left between them. Germline V lookup: CDR1 DFQATT, CDR2 SNEGSKA (reference sequence). There are 11 residues in the CDR3. DNA of the CDR3: TGCAGTGCGCTCCGGGTCCCCGAGGCTTTCTTT. Its translation: CSALRVPEAFF.

The CDR3 DNA follows: TGCGCCAGCAGCGCCAACAGGTCCCCCTACGAGCAGTACTTC. Encoded protein: CASSANRSPYEQYF. The chain couples TRBV5-1 to TRBJ2-7; tentatively, D is TRBD1 (5 bases). V was pared by 4 bases and J by 2 bases, with 13 bases between. CDR3 length: 14 residues. Germline V gene sequence: CDR1 SGHRS, CDR2 YFSETQ.

The chain joins TRBV5-1 to TRBJ2-7; 10 bases fit TRBD1. Germline V gene sequence: CDR1 SGHRS, CDR2 YFSETQ. This CDR3 spans 17 amino acids. The J segment lost 3 bases and the V segment lost 2 bases, leaving 11 bases of the junction unmatched. For the CDR3, the DNA is TGCGCCAGCAGCTTTTGGTGGACAGGGGGAGAACACTACGAGCAGTACTTC. Translating gives CASSFWWTGGEHYEQYF.

A word on this clone: Other DNA sequences in the sample encode the same CDR3. V gene TRBV6-6 combines with J gene TRBJ2-7, with 9 positions matching TRBD2. CDR1 is MNHNY, CDR2 SVGAGI, per germline (reference sequence). The V gene end was trimmed by 0 bases and the J gene end by 3 bases; junction bases not matched to a gene: 6. The CDR3 runs 16 residues. Here the CDR3 reads CASSYSGRGGFYEQYF. The CDR3 DNA is TGTGCCAGCAGTTACTCAGGGCGGGGGGGGTTCTACGAGCAGTACTTC.

V is TRBV5-1 and J is TRBJ2-1, with 14 nucleotides matching TRBD2. Germline assignment: CDR1 SGHRS and CDR2 YFSETQ. Unmatched junction bases numbered 6, after V lost 1 base and J lost 0 bases. This CDR3 region has 19 residues. The CDR3 spells CASSLRGLAGGSSYNEQFF. The CDR3 coding sequence is TGCGCCAGCAGCTTGAGAGGACTAGCGGGGGGAAGCTCCTACAATGAGCAGTTCTTC.

The J gene is TRBJ2-7, the V gene TRBV28, with a weak D call TRBD2 (6 bases). This CDR3 region has 15 residues. The V and J ends lost 3 bases and 0 bases respectively, with 12 bases between them. Germline-derived CDR1 and CDR2 are MDHEN and SYDVKM. CDR3 loop: CASSLSRESSYEQYF. CDR3 bases: TGTGCCAGCAGTTTGTCTCGGGAGAGCTCCTACGAGCAGTACTTC.

V usage is TRBV5-1 and J usage is TRBJ1-2, with D unresolved. The CDR3 is 16 amino acids. Trimming removed 8 bases at V and 4 bases at J, with 24 bases between. In germline, CDR1 is SGHRS, CDR2 YFSETQ. The CDR3: CASRFETGIPIYGYTF. The DNA of the CDR3 is TGCGCCAGTAGGTTTGAGACGGGGATACCAATCTATGGCTACACCTTC.